The source of this T cell receptor beta chain is a study of PD-1 blockade in classical Hodgkin lymphoma. Study-level findings and limits: Baseline TCR diversity was reportedly lower in newly diagnosed patients than in healthy donors. It was reported as lower still in relapsed/refractory patients. Any patient who commenced nivolumab under 1 year after ASCT was excluded. Newly diagnosed patients and complete responders had comparable diversity at baseline.

As to this clone: Its specificity is unknown.

Germline V gene sequence: CDR1 MNHEY, CDR2 SVGAGI. The CDR3 has 16 amino acids. V lost 0 bases and J lost 2; bases outside the gene matches: 4. Sequencing used immunoSEQ multiplex PCR; TCRdb keeps in-frame clones, though not all of them. The sample holds around 42,000 clones, 60% to 75% seen once. With no exception, relapse followed autologous stem cell transplantation in all patients, and brentuximab vedotin exposure varied. This TCR was sampled from a human donor with classical Hodgkin lymphoma. This specimen consisted of peripheral blood mononuclear cells (PBMCs), obtained at baseline. The genes are TRBV6-5 and TRBJ2-4, with 7 bases that match TRBD2. The CDR3 region is CASSYSGGGSKNIQYF. The CDR3 coding sequence is TGTGCCAGCAGTTACTCGGGGGGGGGTTCCAAAAACATTCAGTACTTC.